These 2 T cell receptor beta chains share one sample of origin, sequenced in a study of CD4 T cells in relation to SARS-CoV-2 and coronaviruses. Before the COVID-19 pandemic, during about 2010-2018, CD4+ T cells were taken from unexposed donors. After approximately 10 days of culture, CD4+ T cells were isolated. No antigen is known for these receptors. The data were produced by immunoSEQ multiplex PCR, yet TCRdb's version contains in-frame clones alone and is incomplete. The profile shows 18,000 or so clones, about 70% of them singletons. The specimen was CD4+ T cells from PBMCs, cultured in vitro. Every receptor here comes from a human donor in good health.

The J gene is TRBJ2-3, the V gene TRBV7-3, with TRBD1 as a possible D gene (5 bases). CDR1 SGHTA and CDR2 FQGTGA come from the germline V gene. The CDR3 loop spans 19 amino acids. V lost 2 bases and J 0 bases, leaving 21 bases between the germline ends. In nucleotides, the CDR3 is TGTGCCAGCAGCTTACGCGTGGGGCCAGGAGCTACTAGCACAGATACGCAGTATTTT. Translation: CASSLRVGPGATSTDTQYF.

There are a few counts of this clone. CDR3 sequence reads: CASSLLGQGTDTQYF. CDR3 in DNA: TGTGCCAGCAGCTTGTTGGGACAGGGCACAGATACGCAGTATTTT. The chain recombines TRBV5-6 with TRBJ2-3, with 8 nucleotides matching TRBD1. V was clipped by 1 base and J by 1 base; unmatched bases: 2. The length of the CDR3 is 15 residues. Germline CDR1 SGHDT, CDR2 YYEEEE.